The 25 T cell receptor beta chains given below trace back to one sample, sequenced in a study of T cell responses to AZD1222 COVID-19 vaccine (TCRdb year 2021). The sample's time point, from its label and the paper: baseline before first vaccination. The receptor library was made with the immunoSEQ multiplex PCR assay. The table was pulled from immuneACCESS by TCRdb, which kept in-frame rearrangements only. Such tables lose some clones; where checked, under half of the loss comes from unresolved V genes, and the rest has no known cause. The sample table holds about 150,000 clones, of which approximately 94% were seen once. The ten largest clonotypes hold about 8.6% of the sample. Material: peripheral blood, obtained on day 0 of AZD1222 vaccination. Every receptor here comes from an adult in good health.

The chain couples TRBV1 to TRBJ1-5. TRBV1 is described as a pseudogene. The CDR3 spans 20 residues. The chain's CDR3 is CTSSQDGPRRRELGNQPQHF. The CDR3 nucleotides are TGCACCAGCAGCCAAGATGGTCCACGCAGGAGGGAGTTGGGCAATCAGCCCCAGCATTTT.

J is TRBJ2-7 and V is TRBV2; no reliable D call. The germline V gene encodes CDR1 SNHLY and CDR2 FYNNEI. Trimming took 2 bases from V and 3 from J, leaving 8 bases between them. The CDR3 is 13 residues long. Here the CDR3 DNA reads TGTGCCAGCAGTGAATGGCAGTACTACGAGCAGTACTTC. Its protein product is CASSEWQYYEQYF.

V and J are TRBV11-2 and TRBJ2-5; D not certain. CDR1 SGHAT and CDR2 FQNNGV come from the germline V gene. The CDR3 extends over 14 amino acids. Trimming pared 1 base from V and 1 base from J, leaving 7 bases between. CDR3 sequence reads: CASSLGNFQETQYF. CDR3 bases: TGTGCCAGCAGCTTAGGAAATTTCCAAGAGACCCAGTACTTC.

The CDR3 DNA reads TGCGCCAGCAGCTTGGGAGGACAGGGGCACTATGGCTACACCTTC. It translates to CASSLGGQGHYGYTF. The chain couples TRBV5-1 to TRBJ1-2; 9 bases fit TRBD1. With 0 bases clipped from V and 3 bases from J, the junction kept 3 bases outside the gene matches. This CDR3 contains 15 residues. Germline values: CDR1 SGHRS, CDR2 YFSETQ.

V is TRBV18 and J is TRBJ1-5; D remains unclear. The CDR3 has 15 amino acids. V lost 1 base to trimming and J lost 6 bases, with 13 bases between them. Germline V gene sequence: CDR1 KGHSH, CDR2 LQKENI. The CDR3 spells CASSPQTSEGQPQHF. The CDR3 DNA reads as TGTGCCAGCTCACCACAAACCTCAGAAGGTCAGCCCCAGCATTTT.

CDR3 DNA sequence: TGCGCCAGCAGCTTGGATGGGGTACCCCTCCACTTT. Translated: CASSLDGVPLHF. The chain combines TRBV5-1 with TRBJ1-6; D uncertain. V lost 0 bases and J 12 bases, leaving 7 bases between the germline ends. CDR1 is SGHRS and CDR2 is YFSETQ in the germline V gene. CDR3 length: 12 amino acids.

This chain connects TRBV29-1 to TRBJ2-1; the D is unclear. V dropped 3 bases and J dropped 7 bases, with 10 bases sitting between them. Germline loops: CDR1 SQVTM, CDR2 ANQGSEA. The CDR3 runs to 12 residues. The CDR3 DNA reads TGCAGCGTTGATGGCGGCGGTAATGAGCAGTTCTTC. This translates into CSVDGGGNEQFF.

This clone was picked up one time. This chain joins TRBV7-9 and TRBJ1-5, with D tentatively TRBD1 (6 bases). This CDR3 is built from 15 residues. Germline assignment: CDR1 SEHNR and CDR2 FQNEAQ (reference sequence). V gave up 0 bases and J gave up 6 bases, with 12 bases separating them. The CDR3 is CASSLAQGLGQPQHF. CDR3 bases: TGTGCCAGCAGCTTAGCACAGGGTCTTGGTCAGCCCCAGCATTTT.

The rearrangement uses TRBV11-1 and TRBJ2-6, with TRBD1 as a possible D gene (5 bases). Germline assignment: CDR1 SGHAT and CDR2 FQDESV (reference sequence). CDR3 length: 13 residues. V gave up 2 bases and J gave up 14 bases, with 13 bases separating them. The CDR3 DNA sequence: TGTGCCAGCAGCTTACCCCCGGACATGATCCTGACTTTC. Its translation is CASSLPPDMILTF.

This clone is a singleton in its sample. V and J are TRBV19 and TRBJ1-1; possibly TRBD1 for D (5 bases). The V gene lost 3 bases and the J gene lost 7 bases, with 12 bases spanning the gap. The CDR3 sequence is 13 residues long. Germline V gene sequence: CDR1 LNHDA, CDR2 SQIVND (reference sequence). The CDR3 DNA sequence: TGTGCCAGTAGTATCCCCGGGGGATTTGAAGCTTTCTTT. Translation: CASSIPGGFEAFF.

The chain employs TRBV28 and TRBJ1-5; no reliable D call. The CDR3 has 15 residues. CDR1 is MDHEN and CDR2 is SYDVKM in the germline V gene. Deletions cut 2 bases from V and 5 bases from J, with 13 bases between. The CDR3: CASSLDPRAHQPQHF. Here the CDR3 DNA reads TGTGCCAGCAGTTTAGACCCCCGGGCCCATCAGCCCCAGCATTTT.

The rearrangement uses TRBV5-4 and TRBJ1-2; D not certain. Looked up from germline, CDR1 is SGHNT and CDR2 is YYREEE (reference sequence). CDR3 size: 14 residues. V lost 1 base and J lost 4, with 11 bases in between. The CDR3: CASSLQVGSYGYTF. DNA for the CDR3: TGTGCCAGCAGCTTGCAGGTTGGGAGCTATGGCTACACCTTC. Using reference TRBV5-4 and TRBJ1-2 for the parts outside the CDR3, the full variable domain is ETGVTQSPTHLIKTRGQQVTLRCSSQSGHNTVSWYQQALGQGPQFIFQYYREEENGRGNFPPRFSGLQFPNYSSELNVNALELDDSALYLCASSLQVGSYGYTFGSGTRLTVV.

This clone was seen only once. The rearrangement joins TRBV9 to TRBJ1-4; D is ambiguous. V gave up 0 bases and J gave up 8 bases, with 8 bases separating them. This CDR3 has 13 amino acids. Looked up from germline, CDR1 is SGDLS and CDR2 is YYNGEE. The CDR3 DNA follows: TGTGCCAGCAGCGTAGGGGTGGACGAAAAACTGTTTTTT. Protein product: CASSVGVDEKLFF.

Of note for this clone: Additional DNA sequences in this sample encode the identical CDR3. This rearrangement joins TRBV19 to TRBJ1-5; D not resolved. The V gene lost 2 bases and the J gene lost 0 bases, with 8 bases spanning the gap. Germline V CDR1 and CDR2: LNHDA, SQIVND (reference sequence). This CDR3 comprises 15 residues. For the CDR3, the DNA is TGTGCCAGTAGTATATCGGGTTATAGCAATCAGCCCCAGCATTTT. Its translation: CASSISGYSNQPQHF.

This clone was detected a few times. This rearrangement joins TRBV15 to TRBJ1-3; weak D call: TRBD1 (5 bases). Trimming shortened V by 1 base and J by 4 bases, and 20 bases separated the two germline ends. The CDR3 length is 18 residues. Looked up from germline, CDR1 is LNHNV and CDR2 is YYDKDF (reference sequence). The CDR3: CATSRGGTAGNVGNTIYF. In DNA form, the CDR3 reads TGTGCCACCAGCAGAGGCGGAACCGCAGGGAACGTCGGAAACACCATATATTTT. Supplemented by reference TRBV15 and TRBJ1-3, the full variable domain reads DAMVIQNPRYQVTQFGKPVTLSCSQTLNHNVMYWYQQKSSQAPKLLFHYYDKDFNNEADTPDNFQSRRPNTSFCFLDIRSPGLGDTAMYLCATSRGGTAGNVGNTIYFGEGSWLTVV.

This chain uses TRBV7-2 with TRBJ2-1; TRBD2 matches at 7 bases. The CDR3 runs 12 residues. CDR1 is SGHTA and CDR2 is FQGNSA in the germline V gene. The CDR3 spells CVTGGIGNEQFF. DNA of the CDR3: TGTGTAACCGGGGGGATCGGCAATGAGCAGTTCTTC.

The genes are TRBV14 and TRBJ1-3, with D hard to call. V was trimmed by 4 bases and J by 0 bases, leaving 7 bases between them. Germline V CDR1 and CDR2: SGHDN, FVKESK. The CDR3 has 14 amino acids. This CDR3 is CASSLRISGNTIYF. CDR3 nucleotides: TGTGCCAGCAGCCTGAGGATCTCTGGAAACACCATATATTTT.

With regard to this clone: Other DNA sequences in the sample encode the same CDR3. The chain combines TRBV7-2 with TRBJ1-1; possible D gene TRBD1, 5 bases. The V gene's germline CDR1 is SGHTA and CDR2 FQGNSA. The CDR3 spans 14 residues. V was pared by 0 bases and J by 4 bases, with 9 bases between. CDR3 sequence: CASSLAGAGTEAFF. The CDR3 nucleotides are TGTGCCAGCAGCTTAGCAGGGGCCGGCACTGAAGCTTTCTTT.

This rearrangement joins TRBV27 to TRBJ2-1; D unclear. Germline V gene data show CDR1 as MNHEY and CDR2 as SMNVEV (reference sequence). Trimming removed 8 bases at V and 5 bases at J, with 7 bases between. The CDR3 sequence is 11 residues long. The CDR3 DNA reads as TGTGCCAGCCGCTCAAACAATGAGCAGTTCTTC. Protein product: CASRSNNEQFF.

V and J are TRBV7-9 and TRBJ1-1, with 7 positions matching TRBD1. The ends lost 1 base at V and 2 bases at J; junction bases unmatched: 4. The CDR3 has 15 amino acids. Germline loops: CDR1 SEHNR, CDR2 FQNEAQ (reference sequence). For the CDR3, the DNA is TGTGCCAGCAGCTTAGAAGGGGGCGGAAACACTGAAGCTTTCTTT. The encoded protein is CASSLEGGGNTEAFF.

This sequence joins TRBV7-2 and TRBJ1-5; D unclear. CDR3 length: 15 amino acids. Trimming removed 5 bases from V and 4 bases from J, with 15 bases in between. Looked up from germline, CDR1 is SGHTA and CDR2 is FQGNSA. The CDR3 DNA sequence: TGTGCCAGCAGCCCACTTATCGGGCAAAATCAGCCCCAGCATTTT. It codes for CASSPLIGQNQPQHF.

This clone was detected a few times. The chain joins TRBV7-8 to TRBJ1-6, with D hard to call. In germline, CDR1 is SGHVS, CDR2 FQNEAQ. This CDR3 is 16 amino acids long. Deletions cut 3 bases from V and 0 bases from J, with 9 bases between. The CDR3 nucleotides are TGTGCCAGCAGCTTTTGGGAGAGCTCCTATAATTCACCCCTCCACTTT. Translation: CASSFWESSYNSPLHF. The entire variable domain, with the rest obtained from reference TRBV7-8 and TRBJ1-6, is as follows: GAGVSQSPRYKVAKRGQDVALRCDPISGHVSLFWYQQALGQGPEFLTYFQNEAQLDKSGLPSDRFFAERPEGSVSTLKIQRTQQEDSAVYLCASSFWESSYNSPLHFGNGTRLTVT.

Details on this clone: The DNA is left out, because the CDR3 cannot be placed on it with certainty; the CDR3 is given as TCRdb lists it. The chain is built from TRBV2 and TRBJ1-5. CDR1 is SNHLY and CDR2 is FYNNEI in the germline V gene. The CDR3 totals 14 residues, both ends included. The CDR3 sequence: CASSSLGTGQPQHF.

The CDR3 protein is CASSQVWTGTNEKLFF. DNA for the CDR3: TGCGCCAGCAGCCAAGTATGGACAGGGACGAATGAAAAACTGTTTTTT. V usage is TRBV4-1 and J usage is TRBJ1-4, with TRBD1 matching over 8 bases. The germline V gene encodes CDR1 MGHRA and CDR2 YSYEKL. Losses at the gene ends were 1 base for V and 5 bases for J; bases not matched to a gene: 6. The CDR3 loop spans 16 amino acids.

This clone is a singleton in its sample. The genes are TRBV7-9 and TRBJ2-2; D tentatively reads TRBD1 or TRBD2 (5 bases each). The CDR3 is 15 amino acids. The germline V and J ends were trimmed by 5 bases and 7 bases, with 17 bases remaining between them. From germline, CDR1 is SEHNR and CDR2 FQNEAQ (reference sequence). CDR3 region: CASSARDGELGELFF. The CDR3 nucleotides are TGTGCCAGCAGCGCGAGGGACGGCGAACTCGGGGAGCTGTTTTTT.